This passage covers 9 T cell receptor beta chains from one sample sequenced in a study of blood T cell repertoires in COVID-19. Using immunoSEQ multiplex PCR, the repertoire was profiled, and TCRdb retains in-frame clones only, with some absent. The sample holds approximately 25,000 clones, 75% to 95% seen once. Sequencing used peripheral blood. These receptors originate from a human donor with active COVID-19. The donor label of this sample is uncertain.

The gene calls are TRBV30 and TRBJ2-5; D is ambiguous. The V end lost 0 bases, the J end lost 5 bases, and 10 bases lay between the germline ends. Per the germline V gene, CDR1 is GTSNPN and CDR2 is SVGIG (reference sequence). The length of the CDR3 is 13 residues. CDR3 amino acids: CAWSVEAWETQYF. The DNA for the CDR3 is TGTGCCTGGAGTGTAGAAGCTTGGGAGACCCAGTACTTC.

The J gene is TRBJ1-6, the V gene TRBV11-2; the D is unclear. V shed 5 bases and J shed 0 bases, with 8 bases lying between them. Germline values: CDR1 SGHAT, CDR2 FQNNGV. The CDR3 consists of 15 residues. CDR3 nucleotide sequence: TGTGCCAGCAGCCTTTCGGGCTCCTATAATTCACCCCTCCACTTT. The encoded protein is CASSLSGSYNSPLHF.

The CDR3 coding sequence is TGTGCCAGCTCACCACCCTTTGTAGAAGAGACCCAGTACTTC. Its protein is CASSPPFVEETQYF. The rearrangement uses TRBV18 and TRBJ2-5, with D unresolved. CDR1 is KGHSH, CDR2 LQKENI, per germline. Deletions cut 0 bases from V and 3 bases from J, with 8 bases between. The CDR3 has 14 amino acids.

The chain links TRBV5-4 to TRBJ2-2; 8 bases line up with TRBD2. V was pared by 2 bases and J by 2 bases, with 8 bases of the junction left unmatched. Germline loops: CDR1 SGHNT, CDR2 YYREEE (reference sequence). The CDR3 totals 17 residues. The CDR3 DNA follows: TGTGCCAGCAGCTTTCGACGGGGGGGCGATAACACCGGGGAGCTGTTTTTT. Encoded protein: CASSFRRGGDNTGELFF.

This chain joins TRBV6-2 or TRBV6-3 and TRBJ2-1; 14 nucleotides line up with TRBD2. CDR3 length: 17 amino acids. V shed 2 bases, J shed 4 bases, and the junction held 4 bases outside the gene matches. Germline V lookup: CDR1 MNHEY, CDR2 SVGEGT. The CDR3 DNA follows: TGTGCCAGCAGTTACGGGAGACTAGCGGGAGGGTACAATGAGCAGTTCTTC. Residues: CASSYGRLAGGYNEQFF.

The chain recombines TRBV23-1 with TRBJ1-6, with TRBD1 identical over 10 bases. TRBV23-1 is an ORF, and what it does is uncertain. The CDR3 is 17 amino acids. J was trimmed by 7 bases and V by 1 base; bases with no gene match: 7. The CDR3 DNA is TGCGCCAGCAGTCAATGGGGACAGGGGCCTAGGAATTCACCCCTCCACTTT. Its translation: CASSQWGQGPRNSPLHF.

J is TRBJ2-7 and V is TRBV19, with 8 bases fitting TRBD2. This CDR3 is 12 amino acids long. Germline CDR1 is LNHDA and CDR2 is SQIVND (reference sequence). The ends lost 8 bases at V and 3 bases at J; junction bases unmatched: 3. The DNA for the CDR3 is TGTGCCAGTGGGCGGGGGGACTACGAGCAGTACTTC. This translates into CASGRGDYEQYF.

CDR3 amino acids: CSVSTEAFF. The CDR3 DNA sequence: TGCAGCGTCAGCACTGAAGCTTTCTTT. The rearrangement links TRBV29-1 to TRBJ1-1; D is uncertain. The germline V gene has CDR1 SQVTM and CDR2 ANQGSEA. Between the trimmed V and J ends, which lost 6 bases and 4 bases, there was a span of 3 bases. The CDR3 sequence is 9 residues long.

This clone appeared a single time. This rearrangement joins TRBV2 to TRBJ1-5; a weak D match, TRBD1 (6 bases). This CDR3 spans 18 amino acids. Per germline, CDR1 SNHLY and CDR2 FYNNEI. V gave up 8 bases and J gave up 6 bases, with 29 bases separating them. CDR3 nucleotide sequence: TGTGCCAGCGCCTTTAGCGGTCTTATGACAGGCGGGAGTCAGCCCCAGCATTTT. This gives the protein CASAFSGLMTGGSQPQHF.